This TCR beta chain was obtained from a study of blood T cell repertoires in COVID-19 (dated by TCRdb to between 2020 and 2021). The study in broad terms: Collaborator samples came from the United States, Italy and Spain and covered acute and convalescent phases of COVID-19. A de-identified subject ID, COVID-19 status, age in years and sex were almost always included in the sample metadata. The samples were drawn from the first 160 participants of the ongoing ImmuneRACE study and from 1,254 subjects provided by 6 global collaborators. The repertoires were released in a freely available public database intended as a resource for research on the immune response to SARS-CoV-2. The material from the prospective study consisted of cDNA or gDNA derived from T cells, B-cell-depleted T cells, or PBMCs. HLA class I and class II types, where available, came from metadata supplied by the sample provider rather than from assay-based typing. Subjects who had been exposed to COVID-19, were actively infected with it, or had recovered from it provided the deeply sampled blood TCRbeta repertoires that made up the dataset. Summary of the overall study and its limitations: Clinical and demographic metadata were provided uncurated, with the amount varying by source and participant.

The germline V gene (reference sequence) provides CDR1 GTSNPN and CDR2 SVGIG. Trimming at the junction amounts to 5 bases on V and 1 base on J, and the germline ends lie 11 bases apart. Inclusive of the bounding cysteine and phenylalanine, the CDR3 is 13 residues long. Only the CDR3 DNA stays, 39 bases, in frame from base 1. TCRbeta CDR3 regions were amplified from genomic DNA by means of the immunoSEQ Assay, a bias-controlled multiplex PCR. Concerning the study's data processing: The number of nucleated cells in each sample was estimated by amplification of reference gene primers within the assay. To quantify the absolute abundance of each unique TCRbeta CDR3 rearrangement, sequence reads were collapsed and filtered. For each sample, productive Simpson clonality was calculated as the square root of Simpson's diversity index across productive rearrangements. This is the immuneACCESS table as TCRdb keeps it, with only in-frame sequences that have V and J called. A part of the clones is gone; compared with another copy, unresolved V genes explain less than half, and the rest is unexplained. V, J and clone size derive from that table, while D and trimming were established from the DNA sequence. In this sample the table shows 210,000 or so clones, 85% of which occur a single time. The ten largest clones add up to approximately 5.1% of the sample.

Regarding this clone: Its antigen is not yet known. Base qualities are not recorded, but no much larger clone differs from it by a single base.

At one collaborating source in Seattle, patients were enrolled during active infection and were followed longitudinally through the course of disease. Whole blood was collected in K2EDTA tubes by collaborating institutions according to the institutions' own protocols. For TCRbeta analysis, collaborator samples were shipped as frozen whole blood, as isolated PBMCs, or as DNA extracted from either sample type. This receptor was obtained from a man aged 45 to 65 with COVID-19, enrolled during active disease. The receptor chain draws on TRBV30 and TRBJ1-1, and perhaps TRBD1 as D gene, on 5 matching bases. Sequenced: peripheral blood. The nucleotide sequence is given as TGTGCCTGGCAGGGTTTTCCGAACACTGAAGCTTTCTTT. It translates as CAWQGFPNTEAFF. Reference TRBV30 and TRBJ1-1 genes cover what lies past the CDR3, so the full variable domain is SQTIHQWPATLVQPVGSPLSLECTVEGTSNPNLYWYRQAAGRGLQLLFYSVGIGQISSEVPQNLSASRPQDRQFILSSKKLLLSDSGFYLCAWQGFPNTEAFFGQGTRLTVV.